These 7 T cell receptor beta chains originate from one sample sequenced in a study of blood T cell repertoires in COVID-19. Profiled with immunoSEQ multiplex PCR; TCRdb holds only in-frame clones, not every one. The table has hundreds of thousands of clones, roughly 86% seen once. What was sequenced was PBMCs or T cells enriched from blood (not recorded which). These receptors originate from a woman in her 30s with acute COVID-19.

In this sample, this clone turned up a few times. The rearrangement uses TRBV10-3 and TRBJ1-5; 10 nucleotides align to TRBD1. Germline values: CDR1 ENHRY, CDR2 SYGVKD. Trimming at V came to 6 bases and at J to 3 bases, leaving 5 bases not matched to a gene. This CDR3 region has 15 residues. The CDR3: CAIRPGTGDNQPQHF. CDR3 DNA: TGTGCCATCAGACCCGGGACAGGGGACAATCAGCCCCAGCATTTT.

This sequence joins TRBV6-5 and TRBJ1-1, with 8 bases lining up with TRBD1. This CDR3 is built from 13 residues. The germline CDR1 and CDR2 sequences are MNHEY and SVGAGI. Losses at the gene ends were 7 bases for V and 4 bases for J; bases not matched to a gene: 5. This chain's CDR3 is CASIGTGGTEAFF. In nucleotides, the CDR3 is TGTGCCAGCATCGGGACAGGAGGCACTGAAGCTTTCTTT.

The chain is built from TRBV30 and TRBJ1-1; D unclear. The V gene's germline CDR1 is GTSNPN and CDR2 SVGIG (reference sequence). The germline V and J ends were trimmed by 2 bases and 1 base, with 8 bases remaining between them. The CDR3 has 13 residues. In DNA, the CDR3 is TGTGCCTGGAGTAGTTCGGGGAACACTGAAGCTTTCTTT. This sequence encodes CAWSSSGNTEAFF.

V usage is TRBV7-8 and J usage is TRBJ1-1; 8 bases fit TRBD1. The CDR3 runs to 15 residues. V trimming: 5 bases; J trimming: 4 bases; junction bases outside the gene matches: 9. CDR1 is SGHVS, CDR2 FQNEAQ, per germline. The CDR3 bases are TGTGCCAGCAGCGTAGAATCAGGGGGCTTCACTGAAGCTTTCTTT. This codes for CASSVESGGFTEAFF.

V gene TRBV5-1 combines with J gene TRBJ2-5, with D possibly TRBD2 on 5 matching bases. Germline V gives CDR1 SGHRS, CDR2 YFSETQ. Trimming shortened V by 4 bases and J by 5 bases, and 12 bases separated the two germline ends. This CDR3 has 13 amino acids. Here the CDR3 DNA reads TGCGCCAGCAGCCTAAGCGGCGGGGAGACCCAGTACTTC. Amino acids: CASSLSGGETQYF.

This clone showed up just once. The chain has TRBV13 and TRBJ2-7; TRBD1 matches at 11 bases. V lost 5 bases and J lost 7; bases outside the gene matches: 10. The CDR3 is made up of 15 amino acids. Germline V lookup: CDR1 PRHDT, CDR2 FYEKMQ (reference sequence). The CDR3 sequence is CASSVTGTGGREQYF. Written as DNA, the CDR3 is TGTGCCAGCAGCGTCACCGGGACAGGGGGTCGTGAGCAGTACTTC.

The J gene is TRBJ2-3, the V gene TRBV10-3; possible D gene TRBD1, 6 bases. Germline V gene data show CDR1 as ENHRY and CDR2 as SYGVKD. CDR3 size: 14 residues. V lost 4 bases, J lost 0 bases, and 8 bases lay in between. The CDR3 is CAISGTVSTDTQYF. CDR3 nucleotides: TGTGCCATCAGTGGGACAGTCAGCACAGATACGCAGTATTTT.